A selection of T cell receptor beta chains follows, all from one sample in a study of blood T cell repertoires in COVID-19. Only in-frame clones appear in the TCRdb table, and some are missing; sequencing was by immunoSEQ multiplex PCR. This table holds under 50,000 clones, 88% found once. The sequencing sample was made of peripheral blood. Receptors originate from a woman in her thirties or forties with acute or convalescent COVID-19. Both conserved end residues are part of each CDR3.

CDR3 length: 13; V gene: TRBV6-6; J gene: TRBJ2-7; CDR3 protein: CATGGQEIYEQYF
CDR3 length: 14; V gene: TRBV27; J gene: TRBJ1-3; CDR3 protein: CASSVDRVGNTIYF
CDR3 length: 15; V gene: TRBV6-5; J gene: TRBJ1-3; CDR3 protein: CASRPDRGSGNTIYF
CDR3 length: 15; V gene: TRBV11-2; J gene: TRBJ1-6; CDR3 protein: CASSFGTGLNSPLHF
CDR3 length: 15; V gene: TRBV27; J gene: TRBJ1-1; CDR3 protein: CASSHRGDLSTEAFF
CDR3 length: 16; V gene: TRBV19; J gene: TRBJ2-7; CDR3 protein: CASKLGVGRIGYEQYF
CDR3 length: 15; V gene: TRBV28; J gene: TRBJ2-3; CDR3 protein: CASSSLQGGTDTQYF
CDR3 length: 15; V gene: TRBV18; J gene: TRBJ1-1; CDR3 protein: CASSPDRSMNTEAFF
CDR3 length: 15; V gene: TRBV18; J gene: TRBJ2-7; CDR3 protein: CASSPFSLDRGEQYF
CDR3 length: 14; V gene: TRBV10-3; J gene: TRBJ2-1; CDR3 protein: CAIMGTSGINEQFF
CDR3 length: 14; V gene: TRBV15; J gene: TRBJ1-3; CDR3 protein: CATSSDRGRNTIYF
CDR3 length: 15; V gene: TRBV28; J gene: TRBJ2-3; CDR3 protein: CASSESDSSTDTQYF
CDR3 length: 15; V gene: TRBV10-3; J gene: TRBJ1-4; CDR3 protein: CAISEVFRGPEKLFF
CDR3 length: 18; V gene: TRBV7-2; J gene: TRBJ2-6; CDR3 protein: CASNLSPGLSSGANVLTF
CDR3 length: 16; V gene: TRBV5-1; J gene: TRBJ2-2; CDR3 protein: CASSLEAGVNTGELFF
CDR3 length: 13; V gene: TRBV7-2; J gene: TRBJ1-5; CDR3 protein: CASSLNRGQPQHF
CDR3 length: 17; V gene: TRBV4-1; J gene: TRBJ2-3; CDR3 protein: CASSQGGSGSDTDTQYF
CDR3 length: 15; V gene: TRBV4-3; J gene: TRBJ1-4; CDR3 protein: CASSQEQGAGEKLFF
CDR3 length: 14; V gene: TRBV28; J gene: TRBJ1-5; CDR3 protein: CASPGHHSNQPQHF
CDR3 length: 13; V gene: TRBV19; J gene: TRBJ2-7; CDR3 protein: CASSTGQSYEQYF
CDR3 length: 15; V gene: TRBV2; J gene: TRBJ2-2; CDR3 protein: CASSPSGRGTGELFF
CDR3 length: 20; V gene: TRBV4-1; J gene: TRBJ2-6; CDR3 protein: CASSQGPRDSHAIAQNVLTF
CDR3 length: 16; V gene: TRBV28; J gene: TRBJ1-3; CDR3 protein: CASSYGHASSGNTIYF
CDR3 length: 15; V gene: TRBV19; J gene: TRBJ2-3; CDR3 protein: CASFAALPGADTQYF
CDR3 length: 14; V gene: TRBV24-1; J gene: TRBJ2-3; CDR3 protein: CATSDSGGTDTQYF
CDR3 length: 18; V gene: TRBV4-2; J gene: TRBJ2-2; CDR3 protein: CASSPAGRSGVGTGELFF
CDR3 length: 14; V gene: TRBV29-1; J gene: TRBJ2-1; CDR3 protein: CSVELAGGNNEQFF
CDR3 length: 15; V gene: TRBV7-9; J gene: TRBJ2-5; CDR3 protein: CASSFGQGAIETQYF
CDR3 length: 22; V gene: TRBV28; J gene: TRBJ2-7; CDR3 protein: CASSPGTGGARVYGDWSYEQYF
CDR3 length: 13; V gene: TRBV18; J gene: TRBJ1-1; CDR3 protein: CASSPPRETEAFF
CDR3 length: 15; V gene: TRBV28; J gene: TRBJ1-2; CDR3 protein: CASSHRQTGVYGYTF
CDR3 length: 14; V gene: TRBV28; J gene: TRBJ1-2; CDR3 protein: CASSSPGTSYGYTF
CDR3 length: 14; V gene: TRBV27; J gene: TRBJ1-5; CDR3 protein: CASSLGDSNQPQHF
CDR3 length: 13; V gene: TRBV27; J gene: TRBJ1-1; CDR3 protein: CASSHRENTEAFF
CDR3 length: 14; V gene: TRBV5-1; J gene: TRBJ2-7; CDR3 protein: CASSGLAGVREQYF
CDR3 length: 15; V gene: TRBV7-9; J gene: TRBJ1-4; CDR3 protein: CASSTATATNEKLFF
CDR3 length: 12; V gene: TRBV14; J gene: TRBJ1-1; CDR3 protein: CASSQAYTEAFF
CDR3 length: 16; V gene: TRBV29-1; J gene: TRBJ1-3; CDR3 protein: CSVVTGTGESGNTIYF
CDR3 length: 18; V gene: TRBV5-4; J gene: TRBJ2-1; CDR3 protein: CASSLGLTGGSSYNEQFF
CDR3 length: 15; V gene: TRBV19; J gene: TRBJ1-3; CDR3 protein: CASRMVGGSGNTIYF
CDR3 length: 19; V gene: TRBV24-1; J gene: TRBJ1-4; CDR3 protein: CATSDLHHLLGSLNEKLFF
CDR3 length: 14; V gene: TRBV4-2; J gene: TRBJ2-3; CDR3 protein: CASRQGLSTDTQYF
CDR3 length: 16; V gene: TRBV28; J gene: TRBJ1-2; CDR3 protein: CASSFPLMGADYGYTF
CDR3 length: 16; V gene: TRBV6-2/TRBV6-3; J gene: TRBJ1-2; CDR3 protein: CASSYPEERLFYGYTF
CDR3 length: 13; V gene: TRBV30; J gene: TRBJ1-6; CDR3 protein: CAWTGTGVSPLHF
CDR3 length: 14; V gene: TRBV19; J gene: TRBJ2-1; CDR3 protein: CASSIGGTTNEQFF
CDR3 length: 12; V gene: TRBV6-1; J gene: TRBJ2-7; CDR3 protein: CASSERSLEQYF
CDR3 length: 18; V gene: TRBV5-6; J gene: TRBJ1-2; CDR3 protein: CASSFAGWPYIAETGYTF
CDR3 length: 16; V gene: TRBV7-2; J gene: TRBJ1-2; CDR3 protein: CASSSAPGTGSIGYTF
CDR3 length: 16; V gene: TRBV7-9; J gene: TRBJ1-2; CDR3 protein: CASSSDYRGRLDGYTF